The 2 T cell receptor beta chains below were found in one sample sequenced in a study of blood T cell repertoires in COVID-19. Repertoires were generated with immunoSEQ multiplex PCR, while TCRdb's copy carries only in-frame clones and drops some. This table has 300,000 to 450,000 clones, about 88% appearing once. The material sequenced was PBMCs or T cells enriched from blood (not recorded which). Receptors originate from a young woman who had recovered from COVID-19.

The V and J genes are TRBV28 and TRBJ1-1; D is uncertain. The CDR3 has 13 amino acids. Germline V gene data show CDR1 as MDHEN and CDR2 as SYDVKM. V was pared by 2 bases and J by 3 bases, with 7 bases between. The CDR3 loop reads CASSLTAYTEAFF. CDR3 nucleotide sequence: TGTGCCAGCAGTTTAACAGCTTACACTGAAGCTTTCTTT. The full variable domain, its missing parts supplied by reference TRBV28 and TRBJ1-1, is DVKVTQSSRYLVKRTGEKVFLECVQDMDHENMFWYRQDPGLGLRLIYFSYDVKMKEKGDIPEGYSVSREKKERFSLILESASTNQTSMYLCASSLTAYTEAFFGQGTRLTVV.

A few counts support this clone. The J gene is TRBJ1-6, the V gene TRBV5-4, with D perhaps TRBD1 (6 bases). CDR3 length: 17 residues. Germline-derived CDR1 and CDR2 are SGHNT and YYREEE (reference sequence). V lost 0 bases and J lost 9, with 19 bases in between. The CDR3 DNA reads TGTGCCAGCAGCTTGGCGGGGGGCCCTAAAATCGGTTCACCCCTCCACTTT. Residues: CASSLAGGPKIGSPLHF.